The present T cell receptor (beta chain) was sequenced within a study of cytomegalovirus exposure and HLA in healthy donors. Repertoires were generated with immunoSEQ multiplex PCR, while TCRdb's copy carries only in-frame clones and drops some. The sample includes 120,000 to 150,000 clones, approximately 90% of them seen just once. On this clone itself: Its specificity is unknown.

Findings and limits, study-wide: CMV antigen specificity was confirmed in vitro for a few CMV-associated chains. Among TCR sequences, most were rare, though some public TCRs appeared in many donors. The classifier reportedly diagnosed cytomegalovirus status with high specificity and sensitivity.

CDR3 length equals 13 residues. The receptor was derived from a man aged 18 to 30 in good health and CMV-seropositive. The chain uses TRBV7-5 and TRBJ1-4. TRBV7-5 is a pseudogene segment. Sequencing was done on a sample of PBMCs. DNA of the CDR3: TGTGCCTGTTTCGACCGGGACTTTGAAAAACTGTTTTTT. This gives the protein CACFDRDFEKLFF.